The source of this T cell receptor beta chain is a study of cytomegalovirus exposure and HLA in healthy donors. Use of 60 Vbeta and 13 Jbeta primers characterized the PCR. Authors' processing steps: There were about 80 million unique TCR beta chains by a later count, and 8.5 million to 14 million of them were shared. Sequencing was performed with immunoSEQ multiplex PCR; in TCRdb, only in-frame clones are kept and a portion is missing. For V, J and clone size, that table is used; D and trimming come from the DNA. The table lists under 110,000 clones, roughly 76% of them singletons. Trimming left V 0 bases short and J 0 bases short, with 13 bases between. This CDR3 has 17 residues. CDR1 SGHRS and CDR2 YFSETQ come from the germline V gene.

V and J are TRBV5-1 and TRBJ2-1; perhaps TRBD2 as D (6 bases). What was sequenced was PBMCs. The clonotype was recovered from a man aged 35 to 55 in good health and CMV-seronegative. As DNA, the CDR3 is TGCGCCAGCAGCTTGGGGGGCGGGGTAAGCTCCTACAATGAGCAGTTCTTC. Translating it yields CASSLGGGVSSYNEQFF. Full variable domain (missing parts from reference TRBV5-1 and TRBJ2-1): KAGVTQTPRYLIKTRGQQVTLSCSPISGHRSVSWYQQTPGQGLQFLFEYFSETQRNKGNFPGRFSGRQFSNSRSEMNVSTLELGDSALYLCASSLGGGVSSYNEQFFGPGTRLTVL.